This T cell receptor beta chain was recovered during a study of response to subunit inactivated influenza vaccine. This clonotype has a count of ten or more. TCRdb redid the calling of the RT-PCR reads with MiXCR, one entry per CDR3 protein. This table holds 400,000 to 650,000 distinct CDR3 sequences, around 7.9% found once. Trimming took 1 base from V and 7 from J, leaving 14 bases between them. This CDR3 spans 16 amino acids. CDR1 is MNHEY, CDR2 SVGAGI, per germline. The sample in question was PBMCs from blood, obtained less than 30 months after vaccination. The chain joins TRBV6-5 to TRBJ1-6; D remains unclear. The sequence was collected from a man aged 50 to 75 who received an inactivated influenza vaccine. For the CDR3, the DNA is TGTGCCAGCAGTTACTTCCCCGACACGGGAAATTCACCCCTCCACTTT. This encodes CASSYFPDTGNSPLHF.